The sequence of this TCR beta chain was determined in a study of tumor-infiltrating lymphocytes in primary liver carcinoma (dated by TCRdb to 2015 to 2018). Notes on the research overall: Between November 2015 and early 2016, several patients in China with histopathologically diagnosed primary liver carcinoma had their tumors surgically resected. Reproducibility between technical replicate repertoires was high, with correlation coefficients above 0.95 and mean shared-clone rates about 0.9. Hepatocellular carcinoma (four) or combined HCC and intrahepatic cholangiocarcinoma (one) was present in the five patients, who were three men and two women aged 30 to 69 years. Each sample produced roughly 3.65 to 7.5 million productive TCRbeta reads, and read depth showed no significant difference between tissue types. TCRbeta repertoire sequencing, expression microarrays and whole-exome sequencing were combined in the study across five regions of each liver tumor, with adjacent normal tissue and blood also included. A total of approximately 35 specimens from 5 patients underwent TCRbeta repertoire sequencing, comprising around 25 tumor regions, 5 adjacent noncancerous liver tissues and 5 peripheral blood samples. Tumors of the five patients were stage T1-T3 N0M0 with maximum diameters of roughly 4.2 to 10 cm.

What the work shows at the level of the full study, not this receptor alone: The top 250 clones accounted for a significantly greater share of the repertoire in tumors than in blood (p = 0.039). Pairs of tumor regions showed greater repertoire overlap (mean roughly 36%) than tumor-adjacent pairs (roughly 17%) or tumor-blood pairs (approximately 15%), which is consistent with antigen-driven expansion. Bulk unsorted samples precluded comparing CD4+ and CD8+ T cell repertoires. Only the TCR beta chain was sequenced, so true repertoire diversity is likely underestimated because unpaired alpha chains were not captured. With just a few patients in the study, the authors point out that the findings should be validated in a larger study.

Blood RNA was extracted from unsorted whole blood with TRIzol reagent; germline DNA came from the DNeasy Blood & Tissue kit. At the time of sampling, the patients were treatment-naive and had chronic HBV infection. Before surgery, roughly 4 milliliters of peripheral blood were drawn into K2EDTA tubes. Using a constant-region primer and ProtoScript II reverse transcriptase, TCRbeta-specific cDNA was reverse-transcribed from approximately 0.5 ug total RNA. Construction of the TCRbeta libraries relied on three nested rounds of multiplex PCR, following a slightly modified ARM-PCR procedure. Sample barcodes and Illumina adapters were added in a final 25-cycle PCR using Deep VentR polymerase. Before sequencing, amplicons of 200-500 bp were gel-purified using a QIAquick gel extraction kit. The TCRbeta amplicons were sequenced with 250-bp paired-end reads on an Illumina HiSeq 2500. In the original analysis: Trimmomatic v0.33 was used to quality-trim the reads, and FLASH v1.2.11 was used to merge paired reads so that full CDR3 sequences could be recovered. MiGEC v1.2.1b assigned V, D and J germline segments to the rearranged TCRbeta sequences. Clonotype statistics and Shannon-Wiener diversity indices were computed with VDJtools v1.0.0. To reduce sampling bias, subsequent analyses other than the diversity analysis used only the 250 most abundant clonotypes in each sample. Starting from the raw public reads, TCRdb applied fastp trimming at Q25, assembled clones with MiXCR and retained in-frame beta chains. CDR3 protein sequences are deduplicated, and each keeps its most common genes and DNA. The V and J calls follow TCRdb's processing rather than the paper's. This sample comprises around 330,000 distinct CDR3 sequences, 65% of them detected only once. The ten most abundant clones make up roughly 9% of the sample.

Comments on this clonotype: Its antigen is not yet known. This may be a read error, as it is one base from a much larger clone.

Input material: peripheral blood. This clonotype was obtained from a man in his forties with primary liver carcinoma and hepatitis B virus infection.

The CDR3 here reads CASSLATGQGGQFF. The nucleotides read TGTGCCAGCAGCTTGGCCACGGGACAGGGCGGGCAGTTCTTC. The chain is assembled from TRBV5-4 and TRBJ2-1; 9 nucleotides in the junction match TRBD1. The germline V gene (reference sequence) sets CDR1 to SGHNT and CDR2 to YYREEE. Clipping removes 0 bases from V and 12 bases from J, with 7 as the unmatched junction base count. The CDR3 runs 14 residues from the cysteine to the phenylalanine. The retained sequence is limited to the CDR3, 42 bases, with the frame set at the first base.